A single T cell receptor beta chain is shown here with its context. Antigen unknown. The germline gene is not matched at one end of the junction; a read error may be the cause. The data were obtained in a study of blood T cells in healthy people across ages. Regarding the study as a whole: Aged donors had fewer naive CD4+ cells and lower diversity than long-lived donors. Per million T cells, TCR beta diversity dropped roughly linearly as age increased.

The CDR3 consists of 12 residues. A second PCR of 7 to 11 cycles used a sample-barcoded 5' primer and a J-beta primer mix. TCRdb redid the calling of the 5' RACE reads with MiXCR, one entry per CDR3 protein. The data contain some 890,000 distinct CDR3 sequences, approximately 32% of them singletons. The sample also formed part of further work on T cells of mothers and their children.

The chain couples TRBV12-3 or TRBV12-4 to TRBJ1-5; D is uncertain. This TCR was sampled from a woman aged 40-49 years in good health. The specimen sequenced was blood. The CDR3 nucleotides read TGTGCCAGCTCGGAAAGCAGTCAGCCCCAGCATTTT. This encodes CASSESSQPQHF.